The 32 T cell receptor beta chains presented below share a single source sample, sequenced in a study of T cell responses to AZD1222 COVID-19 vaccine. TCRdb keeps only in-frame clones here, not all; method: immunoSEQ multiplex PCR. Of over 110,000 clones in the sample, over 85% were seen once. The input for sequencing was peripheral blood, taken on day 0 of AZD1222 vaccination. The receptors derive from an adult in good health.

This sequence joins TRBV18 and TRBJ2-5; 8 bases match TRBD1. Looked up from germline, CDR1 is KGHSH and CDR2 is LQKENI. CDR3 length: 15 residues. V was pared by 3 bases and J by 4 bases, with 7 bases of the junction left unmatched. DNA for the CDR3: TGTGCCAGCTCACCGAATCAGGGGGCCGGAGAGACCCAGTACTTC. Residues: CASSPNQGAGETQYF. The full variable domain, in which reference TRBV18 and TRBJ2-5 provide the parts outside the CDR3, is NAGVMQNPRHLVRRRGQEARLRCSPMKGHSHVYWYRQLPEEGLKFMVYLQKENIIDESGMPKERFSAEFPKEGPSILRIQQVVRGDSAAYFCASSPNQGAGETQYFGPGTRLLVL.

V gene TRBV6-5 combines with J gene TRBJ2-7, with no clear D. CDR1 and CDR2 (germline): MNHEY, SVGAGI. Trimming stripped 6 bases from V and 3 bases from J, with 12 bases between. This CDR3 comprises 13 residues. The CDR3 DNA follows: TGTGCCAGCAGGCTCTCAGGATTCTACGAGCAGTACTTC. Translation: CASRLSGFYEQYF.

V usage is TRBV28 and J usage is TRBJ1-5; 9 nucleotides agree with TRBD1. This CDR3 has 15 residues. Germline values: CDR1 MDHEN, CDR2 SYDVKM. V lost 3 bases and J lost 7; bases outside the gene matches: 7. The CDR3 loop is CASSLGQGIRQPQHF. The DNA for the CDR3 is TGTGCCAGCAGTTTGGGACAGGGAATTCGGCAGCCCCAGCATTTT.

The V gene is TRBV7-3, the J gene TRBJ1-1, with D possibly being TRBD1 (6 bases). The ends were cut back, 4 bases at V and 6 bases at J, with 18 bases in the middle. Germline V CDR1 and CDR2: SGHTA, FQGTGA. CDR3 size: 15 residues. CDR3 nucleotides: TGTGCCAGCAGCTCGTCGCCAGGGAAGGGGGCTGAAGCTTTCTTT. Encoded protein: CASSSSPGKGAEAFF.

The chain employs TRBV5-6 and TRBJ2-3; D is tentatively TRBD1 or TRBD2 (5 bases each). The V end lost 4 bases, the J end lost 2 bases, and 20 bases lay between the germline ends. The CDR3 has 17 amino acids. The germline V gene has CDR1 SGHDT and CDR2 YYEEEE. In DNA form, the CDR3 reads TGTGCCAGCAGCCGGGCCCGGGACCATCAATTCACAGATACGCAGTATTTT. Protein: CASSRARDHQFTDTQYF.

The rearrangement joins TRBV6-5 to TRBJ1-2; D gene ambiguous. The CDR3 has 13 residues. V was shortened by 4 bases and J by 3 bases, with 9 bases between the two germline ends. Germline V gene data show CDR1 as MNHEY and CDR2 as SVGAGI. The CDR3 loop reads CASSFGADYGYTF. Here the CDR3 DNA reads TGTGCCAGCAGTTTTGGCGCGGACTATGGCTACACCTTC.

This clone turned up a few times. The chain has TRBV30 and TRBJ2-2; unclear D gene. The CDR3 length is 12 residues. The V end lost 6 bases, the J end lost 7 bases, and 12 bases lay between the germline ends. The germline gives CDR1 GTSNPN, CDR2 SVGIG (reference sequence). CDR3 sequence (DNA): TGTGCCTGCCAACCGGGCGGCGGGGAGCTGTTTTTT. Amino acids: CACQPGGGELFF.

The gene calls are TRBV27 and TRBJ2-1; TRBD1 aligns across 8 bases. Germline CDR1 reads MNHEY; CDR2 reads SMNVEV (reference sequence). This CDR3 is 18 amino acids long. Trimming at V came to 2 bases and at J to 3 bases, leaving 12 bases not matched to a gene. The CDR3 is CASSLPSGQGFDYNEQFF. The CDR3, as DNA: TGTGCCAGCAGTTTACCCTCCGGACAGGGATTTGACTACAATGAGCAGTTCTTC.

The CDR3 protein is CASSLRGDDTEAFF. CDR3 coding DNA: TGTGCCAGCAGCTTAAGGGGGGACGACACTGAAGCTTTCTTT. This chain uses TRBV7-3 with TRBJ1-1; the D gene is possibly TRBD1 (5 bases). The V end was cut by 1 base, the J end by 3 bases, with 9 bases between. The CDR3 loop spans 14 amino acids. Germline V gene lookup returns CDR1 SGHTA and CDR2 FQGTGA.

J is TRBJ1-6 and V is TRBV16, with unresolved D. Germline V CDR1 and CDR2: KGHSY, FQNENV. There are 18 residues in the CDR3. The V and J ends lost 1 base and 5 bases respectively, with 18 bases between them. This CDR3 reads CASSQFIRTVVDNSPLHF. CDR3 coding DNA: TGTGCCAGCAGCCAATTCATTAGGACCGTCGTGGATAATTCACCCCTCCACTTT.

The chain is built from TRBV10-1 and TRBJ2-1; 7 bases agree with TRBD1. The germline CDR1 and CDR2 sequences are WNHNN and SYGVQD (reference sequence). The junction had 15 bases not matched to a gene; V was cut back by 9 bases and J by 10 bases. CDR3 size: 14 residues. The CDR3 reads CASVQHTRDREQFF. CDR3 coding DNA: TGCGCCAGTGTCCAGCATACCCGGGACAGAGAGCAGTTCTTC.

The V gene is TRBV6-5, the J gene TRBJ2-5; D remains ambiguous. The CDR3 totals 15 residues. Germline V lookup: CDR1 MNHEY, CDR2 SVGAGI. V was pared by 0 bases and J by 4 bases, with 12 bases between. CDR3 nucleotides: TGTGCCAGCAGTTACTCGAAACGCTCTTTAGAGACCCAGTACTTC. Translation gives CASSYSKRSLETQYF.

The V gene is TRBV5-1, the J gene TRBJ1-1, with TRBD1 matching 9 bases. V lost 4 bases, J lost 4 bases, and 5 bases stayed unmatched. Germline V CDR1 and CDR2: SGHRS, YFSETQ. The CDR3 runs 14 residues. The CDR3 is CASSGTGGITEAFF. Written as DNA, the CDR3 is TGCGCCAGCAGCGGTACAGGGGGCATCACTGAAGCTTTCTTT.

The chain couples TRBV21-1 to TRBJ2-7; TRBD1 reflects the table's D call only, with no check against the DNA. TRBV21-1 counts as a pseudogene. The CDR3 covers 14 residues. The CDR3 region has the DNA TGTGCCAGCAGCAAATTACAGGGATCCTACGAGCAGTACTTC. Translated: CASSKLQGSYEQYF.

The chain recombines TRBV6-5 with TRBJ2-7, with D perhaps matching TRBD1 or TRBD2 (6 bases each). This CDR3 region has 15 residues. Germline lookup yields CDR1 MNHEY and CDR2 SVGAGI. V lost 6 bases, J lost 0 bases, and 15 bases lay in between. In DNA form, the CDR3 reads TGTGCCAGCAGCCAGGGGAGGCACAACTCCTACGAGCAGTACTTC. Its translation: CASSQGRHNSYEQYF.

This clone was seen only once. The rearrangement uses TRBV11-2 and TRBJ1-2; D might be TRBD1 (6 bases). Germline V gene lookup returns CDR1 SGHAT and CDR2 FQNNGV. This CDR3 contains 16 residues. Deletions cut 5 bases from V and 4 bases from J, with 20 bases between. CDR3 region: CASSPYRDPAFYGYTF. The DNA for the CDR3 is TGTGCCAGCAGCCCCTACAGGGATCCGGCTTTCTATGGCTACACCTTC.

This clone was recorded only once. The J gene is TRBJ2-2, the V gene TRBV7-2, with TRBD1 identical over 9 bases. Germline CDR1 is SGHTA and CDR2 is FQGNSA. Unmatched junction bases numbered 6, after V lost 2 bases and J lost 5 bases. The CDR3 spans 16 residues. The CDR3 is CASSLLQGAGTGELFF. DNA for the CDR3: TGTGCCAGCAGCTTACTACAGGGGGCGGGGACCGGGGAGCTGTTTTTT.

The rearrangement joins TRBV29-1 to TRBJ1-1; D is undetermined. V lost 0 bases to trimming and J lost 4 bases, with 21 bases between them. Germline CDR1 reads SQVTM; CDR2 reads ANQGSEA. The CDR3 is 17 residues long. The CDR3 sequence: CSVEDLEDEAVSTEAFF. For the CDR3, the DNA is TGCAGCGTTGAAGATCTAGAGGACGAGGCGGTGAGCACTGAAGCTTTCTTT.

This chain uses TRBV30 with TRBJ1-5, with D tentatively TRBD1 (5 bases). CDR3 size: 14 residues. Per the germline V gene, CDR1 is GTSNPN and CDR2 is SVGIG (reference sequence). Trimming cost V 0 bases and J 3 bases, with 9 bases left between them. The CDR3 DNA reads TGTGCCTGGAGTGTGGGGGGATCCAATCAGCCCCAGCATTTT. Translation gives CAWSVGGSNQPQHF.

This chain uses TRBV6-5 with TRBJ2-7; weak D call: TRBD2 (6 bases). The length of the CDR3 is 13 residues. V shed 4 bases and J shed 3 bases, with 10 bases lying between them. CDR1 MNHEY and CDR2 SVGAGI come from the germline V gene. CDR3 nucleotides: TGTGCCAGCAGTTCTAACGGGGGCTACGAGCAGTACTTC. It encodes CASSSNGGYEQYF.

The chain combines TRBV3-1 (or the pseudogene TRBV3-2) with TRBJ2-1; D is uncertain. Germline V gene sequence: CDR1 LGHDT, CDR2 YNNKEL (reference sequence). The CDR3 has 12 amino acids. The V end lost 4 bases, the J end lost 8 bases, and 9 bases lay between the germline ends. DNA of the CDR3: TGTGCCAGCAGCCCTGGGCCCGATGAGCAGTTCTTC. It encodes CASSPGPDEQFF.

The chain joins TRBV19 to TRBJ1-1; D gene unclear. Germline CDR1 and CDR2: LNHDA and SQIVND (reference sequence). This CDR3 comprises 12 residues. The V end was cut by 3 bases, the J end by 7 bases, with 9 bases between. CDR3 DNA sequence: TGTGCCAGTAGTATTGGAAGGAGTGAAGCTTTCTTT. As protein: CASSIGRSEAFF.

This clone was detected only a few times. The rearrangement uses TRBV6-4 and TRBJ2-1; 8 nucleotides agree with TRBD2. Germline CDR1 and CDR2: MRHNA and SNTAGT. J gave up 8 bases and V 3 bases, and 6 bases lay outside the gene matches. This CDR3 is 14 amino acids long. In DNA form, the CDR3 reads TGTGCCAGCAGTGAGAAGCGGGAGTCCGATGAGCAGTTCTTC. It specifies CASSEKRESDEQFF.

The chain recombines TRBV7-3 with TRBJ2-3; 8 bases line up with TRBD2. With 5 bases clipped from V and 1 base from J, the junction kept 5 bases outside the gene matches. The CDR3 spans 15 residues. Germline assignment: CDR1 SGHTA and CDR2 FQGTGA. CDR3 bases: TGTGCCAGCAGCGGATTAGCGGGACGCACAGATACGCAGTATTTT. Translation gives CASSGLAGRTDTQYF.

The CDR3 region has the DNA TGTGCCAGCAGTGAATCCAGGGGTGGTACTGAAGCTTTCTTT. Its translation: CASSESRGGTEAFF. The gene calls are TRBV25-1 and TRBJ1-1; D perhaps matches TRBD1 (6 bases). Germline values: CDR1 MGHDK, CDR2 SYGVNS. V shed 1 base and J shed 5 bases, with 11 bases lying between them. The CDR3 is 14 amino acids.

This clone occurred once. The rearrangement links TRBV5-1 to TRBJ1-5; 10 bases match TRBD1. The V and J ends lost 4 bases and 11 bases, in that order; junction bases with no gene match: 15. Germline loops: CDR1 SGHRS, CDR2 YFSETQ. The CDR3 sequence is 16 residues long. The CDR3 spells CASSLGQGTFGEAQHF. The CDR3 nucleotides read TGCGCCAGCAGCCTGGGACAGGGGACATTTGGGGAGGCCCAGCATTTT.

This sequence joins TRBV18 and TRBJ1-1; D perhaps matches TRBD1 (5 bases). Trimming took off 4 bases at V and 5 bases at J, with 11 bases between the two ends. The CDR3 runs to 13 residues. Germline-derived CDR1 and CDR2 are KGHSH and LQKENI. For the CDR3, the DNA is TGTGCCAGCTCACACAGCGGGGGGACTGAAGCTTTCTTT. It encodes CASSHSGGTEAFF.

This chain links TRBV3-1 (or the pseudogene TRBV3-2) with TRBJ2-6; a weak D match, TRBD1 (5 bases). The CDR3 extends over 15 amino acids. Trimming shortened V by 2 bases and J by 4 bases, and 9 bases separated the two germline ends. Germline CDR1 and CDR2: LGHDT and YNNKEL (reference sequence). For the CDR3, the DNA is TGTGCCAGCAGCCAACAGGGTACCGGGGCCAACGTCCTGACTTTC. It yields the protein CASSQQGTGANVLTF.

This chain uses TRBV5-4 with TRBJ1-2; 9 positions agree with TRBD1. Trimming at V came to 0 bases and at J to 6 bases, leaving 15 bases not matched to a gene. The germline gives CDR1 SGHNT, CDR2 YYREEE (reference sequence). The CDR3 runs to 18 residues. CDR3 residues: CASSLAGFDRGLRNGYTF. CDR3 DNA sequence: TGTGCCAGCAGCTTGGCTGGTTTCGACAGGGGGTTGAGGAATGGCTACACCTTC.

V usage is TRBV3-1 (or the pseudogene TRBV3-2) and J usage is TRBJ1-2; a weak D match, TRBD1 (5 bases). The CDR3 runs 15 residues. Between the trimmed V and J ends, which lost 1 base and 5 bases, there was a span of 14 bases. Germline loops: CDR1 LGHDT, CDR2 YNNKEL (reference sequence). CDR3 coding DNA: TGTGCCAGCAGCCAAGTTGGCGCAGGGACTTATGGCTACACCTTC. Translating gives CASSQVGAGTYGYTF.

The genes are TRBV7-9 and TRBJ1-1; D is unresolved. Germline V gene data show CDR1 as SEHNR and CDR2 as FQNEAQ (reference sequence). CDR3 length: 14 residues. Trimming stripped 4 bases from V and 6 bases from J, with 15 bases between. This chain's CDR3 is CASSSLSQFPEAFF. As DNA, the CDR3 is TGTGCCAGCAGCTCCCTTTCGCAATTCCCTGAAGCTTTCTTT.

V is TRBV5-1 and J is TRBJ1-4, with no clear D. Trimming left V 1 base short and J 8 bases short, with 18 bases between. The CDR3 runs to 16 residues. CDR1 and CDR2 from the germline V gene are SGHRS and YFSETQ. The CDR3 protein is CASSLRTAVSPEKLFF. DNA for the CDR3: TGCGCCAGCAGCTTGAGAACGGCAGTTTCCCCAGAAAAACTGTTTTTT.